Listed here is a single T cell receptor beta chain. The antigen is not known. The J segment lost 0 bases and the V segment lost 4 bases, leaving 4 bases of the junction unmatched. The germline gives CDR1 SGHAT, CDR2 FQNNGV. This CDR3 is 15 amino acids long. It was CD45RO-negative cells, positively selected for CCR7, that made up naive CD8 cells, with terminally differentiated effector memory CD45RA+ cells excluded. Every donor, a Caucasian adult, lived in Nashville, Tennessee. This entry belongs to a study of shared clonotypes between healthy human individuals. Findings of the study overall: Estimated richness was generally greater in naive than memory subsets. Genetic and exposure-history diversity was limited by the small donor number.

The assay was immunoSEQ multiplex PCR, and TCRdb's table has in-frame clones only and misses some. This table has around 1.9 million clones, about 93% appearing once. This clonotype was obtained from a man aged 18 to 35 in good health. Some clones in this sample may be carry-over from other donors' samples. The rearrangement uses TRBV11-2 and TRBJ2-7, with 9 bases identical to TRBD2. Source material: naive CD8+ T cells from PBMCs. CDR3 protein: CASSSGLASSYEQYF. The DNA of the CDR3 is TGTGCCAGCAGCTCCGGACTAGCGAGCTCCTACGAGCAGTACTTC.